A selection of T cell receptor beta chains follows, all from one sample in a study of technical replicates of blood from a few donors. The repertoire was sequenced with immunoSEQ multiplex PCR; TCRdb's copy has only in-frame clones and lacks some. The sample shows some 64,000 clones, approximately 92% of them seen only once. The sequenced material came from PBMCs. All receptors derive from a human donor in good health. Some clones in this sample may be carry-over from other donors' samples. Each CDR3 is given with its conserved first and last residue. Each record gives: CDR3 DNA, CDR3 protein, V gene, J gene, D gene, clone size. The D gene is left open where the match is weak. Clone size is given for some rows only: seen once, a few or many times, or a class if the clone is expanded.

TGTGCCAGCAGTGGAGGCGGGACCCAGTACTTC	CASSGGGTQYF	TRBV6-1	TRBJ2-5	-	-
TGCGCCAGCAGCAAAGGACAGGGTATGAACACTGAAGCTTTCTTT	CASSKGQGMNTEAFF	TRBV5-1	TRBJ1-1	TRBD1	-
TGTGCCAGCAGAGGACAGAACGGCAATCAGCCCCAGCATTTT	CASRGQNGNQPQHF	TRBV2	TRBJ1-5	-	-
TGTGCCAGCAGCGTAGAGCCTTCCGGTAGCGGACAAACCTACGAGCAGTACTTC	CASSVEPSGSGQTYEQYF	TRBV9	TRBJ2-7	-	-
TGTGCCAGCAGCTTGGGGACAGGGGGAGTAGGATCACCCCTCCACTTT	CASSLGTGGVGSPLHF	TRBV5-4	TRBJ1-6	TRBD1	few
TGTGCCATCAGGCCCCAGGGGGCGGGCGGGGAGCTGTTTTTT	CAIRPQGAGGELFF	TRBV10-3	TRBJ2-2	TRBD1	-
TGTGCCAGCAGCGTAGGTAGCGGGGCCGGGGCCTACAATGAGCAGTTCTTC	CASSVGSGAGAYNEQFF	TRBV9	TRBJ2-1	TRBD2	-
TGTGCCAGCAGCGTCCGGGACAGGGGGTTTGGGACTGAAGCTTTCTTT	CASSVRDRGFGTEAFF	TRBV11-2	TRBJ1-1	TRBD1	-
TGTGCCAGCAGCGAAGAGACAGGATCGAACACCGGGGAGCTGTTTTTT	CASSEETGSNTGELFF	TRBV11-2	TRBJ2-2	-	-
TGTGCCAGCAGCTCCGCGGACAGGGTCCAGGGCTACACCTTC	CASSSADRVQGYTF	TRBV7-6	TRBJ1-2	TRBD1	-
TGTGCCAGCAGCTCCCGACAGCTAACCCCCGAATACGAGCAGTACTTC	CASSSRQLTPEYEQYF	TRBV7-9	TRBJ2-7	-	-
TGTGCCATCAAAGAGAGAGGCGAGCAGTACTTC	CAIKERGEQYF	TRBV10-3	TRBJ2-7	-	-
TGTGCCAGCAGCCCCTCAGCGGAAAGAGATGGCTACACCTTC	CASSPSAERDGYTF	TRBV7-2	TRBJ1-2	-	-
TGTGCCAGCAGCGACCTCGGACAGGTGGGGACCCAGTACTTC	CASSDLGQVGTQYF	TRBV7-2	TRBJ2-5	TRBD1	-
TGTGCCAGCAGCGTAGGGAGGAGACTAGCGGGGGGGCAAGAGACCCAGTACTTC	CASSVGRRLAGGQETQYF	TRBV9	TRBJ2-5	TRBD2	-
TGCGCCAGCAGCCGCGACTACCAAGAGACCCAGTACTTC	CASSRDYQETQYF	TRBV4-3	TRBJ2-5	-	-
TGTGCCAGCAGCTTTGACAGGGTCGAGCAGTACTTC	CASSFDRVEQYF	TRBV5-6	TRBJ2-7	TRBD1	-
TGCAGCGCCGGACAGGGCAGCTACGAGCAGTACTTC	CSAGQGSYEQYF	TRBV29-1	TRBJ2-7	TRBD1	-
TGTGCCAGCAGCCAGGGACTAGCGGGAGAAGAGACCCAGTACTTC	CASSQGLAGEETQYF	TRBV4-2	TRBJ2-5	TRBD2	-
TGCGCCAGCAGCCAAGATACCACCGGGGTCATTTTCTCCTACGAGCAGTACTTC	CASSQDTTGVIFSYEQYF	TRBV4-3	TRBJ2-7	-	few
TGTGCCAGCAGCTTAGCCCTCCCCACAGATACGCAGTATTTT	CASSLALPTDTQYF	TRBV7-2	TRBJ2-3	-	-
TGTGCCAGCAGCTTAGCATCGGAGACCCAGTACTTC	CASSLASETQYF	TRBV7-9	TRBJ2-5	-	-
TGCGCCAGCAGCCCGGGACTAGCGGTGGCCTACGAGCAGTACTTC	CASSPGLAVAYEQYF	TRBV5-1	TRBJ2-7	TRBD2	-
TGTGCCTGGAGCCCCGGGACAGCTTCTGAAGCTTTCTTT	CAWSPGTASEAFF	TRBV30	TRBJ1-1	TRBD1	-
TGTGCCAGCAGCTTTACCGGGACAGGGGTTTCCTACGAGCAGTACTTC	CASSFTGTGVSYEQYF	TRBV7-6	TRBJ2-7	TRBD1	-
TGCGCCAGCAGCCGAGAGACAGCCTCACCCCTCCACTTT	CASSRETASPLHF	TRBV4-3	TRBJ1-6	-	-
TGTGCCAGCAGCCCGCGGACAGGGGGCGGTAAGACTGAAGCTTTCTTT	CASSPRTGGGKTEAFF	TRBV11-1	TRBJ1-1	TRBD1	-
TGTGCCAGCAGTGAGAACAGGGGGAACACTGAAGCTTTCTTT	CASSENRGNTEAFF	TRBV2	TRBJ1-1	TRBD1	-
TGTGCCAGCAGCCCCCCGGGGGTGAATGAGCAGTTCTTC	CASSPPGVNEQFF	TRBV6-5	TRBJ2-1	-	-
TGCGCCAGCAGCCCGAGGGTAGCGGGGGCGCACGAGACCCAGTACTTC	CASSPRVAGAHETQYF	TRBV5-1	TRBJ2-5	TRBD2	-
TGTGCCAGCAGCCCCCGACTAGCGGGAGATATAAATGAGCAGTTCTTC	CASSPRLAGDINEQFF	TRBV5-8	TRBJ2-1	TRBD2	-
TGCGCCAGCAGCCAAGATGGTTTCGGGTCCTACGAGCAGTACTTC	CASSQDGFGSYEQYF	TRBV4-3	TRBJ2-7	-	-
TGTGCCAGCTCAATCTACAGGGAAAATCAGCCCCAGCATTTT	CASSIYRENQPQHF	TRBV18	TRBJ1-5	-	-
TGTGCCAGCAGCTTCCCTAGACAGGGGGGCGACACCGGGGAGCTGTTTTTT	CASSFPRQGGDTGELFF	TRBV7-6	TRBJ2-2	TRBD1	-
TGTGCCAGCAGTTACTCCGGGCCCCCGGGAACTGAAGCTTTCTTT	CASSYSGPPGTEAFF	TRBV6-5	TRBJ1-1	-	-